Following are 14 T cell receptor beta chains from one sample sequenced in a study of blood T cell repertoires in COVID-19. The repertoire was sequenced with immunoSEQ multiplex PCR; TCRdb's copy has only in-frame clones and lacks some. There are 200,000 to 250,000 clones in the sample; 86% occur only once, and roughly 3% lies in the top ten. Sequencing used peripheral blood. These receptors were collected from a woman aged 25 to 45 who had recovered from COVID-19.

The V call is TRBV28, the J call TRBJ2-7, with a tentative D call TRBD2 (6 bases). Germline lookup yields CDR1 MDHEN and CDR2 SYDVKM. V dropped 3 bases and J dropped 1 base, with 13 bases sitting between them. The length of the CDR3 is 15 residues. The CDR3 region is CASSLWPRGSYEQYF. CDR3 nucleotides: TGTGCCAGCAGTTTGTGGCCCCGGGGGTCCTACGAGCAGTACTTC.

The chain recombines TRBV4-2 with TRBJ2-7; D perhaps matches TRBD2 (6 bases). The CDR3 runs 14 residues. Trimming shortened V by 5 bases and J by 6 bases, and 17 bases separated the two germline ends. In germline, CDR1 is LGHNA, CDR2 YNFKEQ. CDR3 amino acids: CASSIVAEDGEQYF. CDR3 bases: TGTGCCAGCAGCATCGTAGCGGAAGACGGCGAGCAGTACTTC.

The rearrangement uses TRBV7-9 and TRBJ1-1; 9 nucleotides align to TRBD1. The germline CDR1 and CDR2 sequences are SEHNR and FQNEAQ (reference sequence). This CDR3 has 14 amino acids. Trimming at V came to 1 base and at J to 6 bases, leaving 3 bases not matched to a gene. DNA for the CDR3: TGTGCCAGCAGCTTAGTCGGGACAGGGCCTGAAGCTTTCTTT. It yields the protein CASSLVGTGPEAFF.

This clone came up once. The chain has TRBV9 and TRBJ2-1, with 12 bases identical to TRBD1. The germline gives CDR1 SGDLS, CDR2 YYNGEE. The CDR3 spans 14 residues. Trimming at V came to 3 bases and at J to 9 bases, leaving 4 bases not matched to a gene. CDR3: CASSGGTGGFEQFF. CDR3 coding DNA: TGTGCCAGCAGCGGCGGGACAGGGGGCTTTGAGCAGTTCTTC.

The chain employs TRBV7-6 and TRBJ2-7; D possibly corresponds to TRBD1 (6 bases). Trimming cost V 5 bases and J 4 bases, with 21 bases left between them. Germline loops: CDR1 SGHVS, CDR2 FNYEAQ. This CDR3 has 16 amino acids. In DNA, the CDR3 is TGTGCCAGCAGCCCAATACAGGGCCGGGGAAATTACGAGCAGTACTTC. This codes for CASSPIQGRGNYEQYF.

The chain joins TRBV2 to TRBJ2-7, with D perhaps TRBD2 (6 bases). CDR3 length equals 15 residues. CDR1 is SNHLY and CDR2 is FYNNEI in the germline V gene. Trimming left V 3 bases short and J 2 bases short, with 14 bases between. The CDR3 DNA is TGTGCCAGCAGTGACTCGCGGGACCTACCCTACGAGCAGTACTTC. Protein sequence: CASSDSRDLPYEQYF.

The table lists this clone with a few counts. V gene TRBV6-6 combines with J gene TRBJ1-1, with D perhaps matching TRBD1 (6 bases). The CDR3 sequence is 14 residues long. The ends were cut back, 6 bases at V and 5 bases at J, with 16 bases in the middle. From germline, CDR1 is MNHNY and CDR2 SVGAGI (reference sequence). The CDR3 protein is CASSQTGMRTEAFF. Here the CDR3 DNA reads TGTGCCAGCAGCCAAACAGGGATGAGAACTGAAGCTTTCTTT.

The V and J genes are TRBV6-4 and TRBJ1-2; weak D call: TRBD1 (6 bases). Trimming removed 5 bases at V and 5 bases at J, with 18 bases between. CDR1 is MRHNA and CDR2 is SNTAGT in the germline V gene. The CDR3 has 15 amino acids. The DNA of the CDR3 is TGTGCCAGCAGTCCCACCCGGACAGATTTGTATGGCTACACCTTC. Residues: CASSPTRTDLYGYTF.

The V call is TRBV6-2 or TRBV6-3, the J call TRBJ2-7, with TRBD2 identical over 10 bases. V was pared by 3 bases and J by 0 bases, with 2 bases of the junction left unmatched. From germline, CDR1 is MNHEY and CDR2 SVGEGT. The CDR3 has 15 amino acids. The CDR3 DNA reads as TGTGCCAGCAGTTATAGCGGGGGGAGCTCCTACGAGCAGTACTTC. Its protein is CASSYSGGSSYEQYF.

The gene calls are TRBV7-9 and TRBJ2-1; 14 bases fit TRBD2. In germline, CDR1 is SEHNR, CDR2 FQNEAQ (reference sequence). The junction had 14 bases not matched to a gene; V was cut back by 6 bases and J by 7 bases. The CDR3 has 18 amino acids. CDR3 sequence reads: CASRKTPTSGGASNEQFF. The DNA for the CDR3 is TGTGCCAGCAGAAAAACCCCGACTAGCGGGGGGGCCTCTAATGAGCAGTTCTTC.

In the case of this clone: The junction departs from the called germline gene at one end, perhaps through a read error. The CDR3 reads CASSETRTGVDF. The DNA for the CDR3 is TGTGCCAGCAGTGAGACTAGGACAGGGGTGGACTTC. This chain uses TRBV6-1 with TRBJ2-4; 9 nucleotides match TRBD1. The CDR3 is 12 residues long. Germline V gene lookup returns CDR1 MNHNS and CDR2 SASEGT.

In its sample, this clone was seen once. The chain couples TRBV3-1 (or the pseudogene TRBV3-2) to TRBJ2-3, with D possibly being TRBD2 (5 bases). There are 14 residues in the CDR3. The germline V gene encodes CDR1 LGHDT and CDR2 YNNKEL (reference sequence). Trimming pared 1 base from V and 3 bases from J, leaving 8 bases between. CDR3 coding DNA: TGTGCCAGCAGCCAAGCCGGGAAGACAGATACGCAGTATTTT. This encodes CASSQAGKTDTQYF.

The rearrangement uses TRBV18 and TRBJ2-1; the match to TRBD2 covers 8 bases. V was clipped by 3 bases and J by 3 bases; unmatched bases: 10. The CDR3 runs to 17 residues. Germline CDR1 KGHSH, CDR2 LQKENI. Here the CDR3 reads CASSPPQSGGFYNEQFF. DNA for the CDR3: TGTGCCAGCTCACCCCCCCAGAGCGGGGGCTTCTACAATGAGCAGTTCTTC.

This chain links TRBV5-1 with TRBJ2-5; 8 bases map to TRBD1. Germline CDR1 and CDR2: SGHRS and YFSETQ. With 1 base clipped from V and 4 bases from J, the junction kept 6 bases outside the gene matches. The CDR3 is 15 residues long. The CDR3 is CASSLYQGAGETQYF. The DNA for the CDR3 is TGCGCCAGCAGCTTGTATCAGGGGGCCGGAGAGACCCAGTACTTC.